The T cell receptor beta chain described here comes from a study of T-cell reconstitution after alpha-beta-depleted transplantation in children. During its preparation, the TCRbeta library received unique molecular identifiers. TCRdb re-derived calls from the PCR reads in MiXCR, one entry per CDR3 protein. The sample has roughly 500,000 distinct CDR3 sequences; around 13% are singletons. The sample in question was PBMCs from the stem cell graft donor, obtained from the stem cell graft. The clonotype comes from a human donor who donated a stem cell graft to a child with combined immunodeficiency.

Written as DNA, the CDR3 is TGTGCCAGCAGCGTAGGCGGGGGTCGCAGGGGTGGGAGGTTGGAGCAGTTCTTC. Protein: CASSVGGGRRGGRLEQFF. V usage is TRBV9 and J usage is TRBJ2-1; D is possibly TRBD2 (7 bases). Germline CDR1 reads SGDLS; CDR2 reads YYNGEE. The CDR3 covers 18 residues. The germline V and J ends were trimmed by 0 bases and 10 bases, with 26 bases remaining between them.